This T cell receptor beta chain was sequenced during a study of shared clonotypes between healthy human individuals. Study at large: Per donor, CD8 memory used one plate, CD8 naive used two, CD4 memory used three and CD4 naive used three. Study-level points and caveats: Roughly 5% of naive CD4 clonotypes were shared across four donors.

The split of CD4+ cells yielded CD45RA+ naive and CD45RA-negative memory subsets. Source study methods: ImmunoSEQ output held junction-only sequences without quality scores, so filtering differed. Using immunoSEQ multiplex PCR, the repertoire was profiled, and TCRdb retains in-frame clones only, with some absent. V and J calls and clone size are given by that table; D and trimming were obtained from the DNA. This sample yields roughly 650,000 clones, of which approximately 97% are seen a single time; roughly 0.055% belongs to the top ten. Comment on this clone: The antigen is undetermined.

This receptor was obtained from a woman in her thirties in good health. The sample consisted of naive CD4+ T cells sorted from blood. Subset of the sample: CD45RA+ positively selected.

The CDR3 loop reads CASRPDRVSNQPQHF. In nucleotides, the CDR3 is TGTGCCAGCAGGCCGGACAGGGTTAGCAATCAGCCCCAGCATTTT. The rearrangement joins TRBV6-5 to TRBJ1-5; TRBD1 aligns across 8 bases. Germline CDR1 MNHEY, CDR2 SVGAGI. This CDR3 comprises 15 residues. Losses at the gene ends were 6 bases for V and 0 bases for J; bases not matched to a gene: 4.